Listed below are T cell receptor beta chains from one sample, sequenced in a study of blood T cell repertoires in COVID-19. TCRdb's table, derived via immunoSEQ multiplex PCR, lists solely in-frame clones and lacks some. The sample lists 250,000 or so clones, 70% to 90% seen once, with approximately 1.7% in the top ten. Sequencing was done on a sample of PBMCs or T cells enriched from blood (not recorded which). The receptors shown here come from a woman aged 45-60 years who had recovered from COVID-19. Each CDR3 is given with its conserved first and last residue. A D gene is named only where the DNA matches it firmly. A clone size is listed for some rows: how often the clone was seen (once, few, many), or a class if it is expanded.

j_call v_call d_call clone_size cdr3_nt cdr3_aa
TRBJ2-5 TRBV7-3 TRBD2 - TGTGCCAGCAGCTCGGGACTAGCGGGAGCTGGGGAGACCCAGTACTTC CASSSGLAGAGETQYF
TRBJ2-2 TRBV9 TRBD2 - TGTGCCAGCAGACTTAGCGGGAAGGCCGGGGAGCTGTTTTTT CASRLSGKAGELFF
TRBJ1-3 TRBV10-3 - - TGTGCCATCAGTGAACAGCAGAACACCATATATTTT CAISEQQNTIYF
TRBJ1-2 TRBV30 - - TGTGCCTGGAAGCCTCCGGGGGGCTATGGCTACACCTTC CAWKPPGGYGYTF
TRBJ2-6 TRBV5-5 TRBD1 - TGTGCCAGCAGCAACCCGGACAGGGAAGCTGGGGCCAACGTCCTGACTTTC CASSNPDREAGANVLTF
TRBJ2-1 TRBV11-2 TRBD2 - TGTGCCAGCAGACCTCCCCTGCTAGCGGGAGACCATGAGCAGTTCTTC CASRPPLLAGDHEQFF
TRBJ1-3 TRBV3-1/TRBV3-2 - - TGTGCCAGCAGCCAAGCGGGGGGGTCCTCTGGAAACACCATATATTTT CASSQAGGSSGNTIYF
TRBJ1-5 TRBV27 TRBD1 - TGTGCCAGCAGCAGGGGGTTCAATCAGCCCCAGCATTTT CASSRGFNQPQHF
TRBJ1-1 TRBV28 TRBD1 - TGTGCCAGCTATGAACCGGGACAGGGGGACACTGAAGCTTTCTTT CASYEPGQGDTEAFF
TRBJ2-1 TRBV19 TRBD2 - TGTGCCAGTAGTACGCCGGGACTAGCGGGCCGGAGCTCCTACAATGAGCAGTTCTTC CASSTPGLAGRSSYNEQFF
TRBJ1-1 TRBV25-1 - - TGTGCCAGCAGTACCACTCCTCTTACAGGATACACTGAAGCTTTCTTT CASSTTPLTGYTEAFF
TRBJ1-2 TRBV7-9 - - TGTGCCAGCAGCCTATCCGGGGGGACTAGCTATGGCTACACCTTC CASSLSGGTSYGYTF
TRBJ2-2 TRBV18 - - TGTGCCAGCTCTCCAACCACAGGGCCCGCGAACACCGGGGAGCTGTTTTTT CASSPTTGPANTGELFF
TRBJ1-1 TRBV28 TRBD1 - TGTGCCAGCAGGATTCCGGGACAGGGACTAAGGACTGAAGCTTTCTTT CASRIPGQGLRTEAFF
TRBJ1-2 TRBV28 TRBD1 - TGTGCCAGCAGTACACACCGGACAGGGTTTGGCTACACCTTC CASSTHRTGFGYTF
TRBJ2-1 TRBV7-8 TRBD2 - TGTGCCAGCAGCTTAGTGGGCGGGAGGGGTTTGAATGAGCAGTTCTTC CASSLVGGRGLNEQFF
TRBJ2-1 TRBV15 TRBD2 - TGTGCCACCAGCAGAGAGCCGAGCGGGAGGATCTATGAGCAGTTCTTC CATSREPSGRIYEQFF
TRBJ1-1 TRBV4-1 - - TGCGCCAGCAGCCCACAGGGCGGGGGCCTGAACACTGAAGCTTTCTTT CASSPQGGGLNTEAFF
TRBJ1-3 TRBV6-1 TRBD1 - TGTGCCAGCAGTGAATTAACAGGGGTAAACACCATATATTTT CASSELTGVNTIYF
TRBJ2-3 TRBV2 TRBD2 - TGTGCCAGCACCACGGACCCCGGGAGGACAGATACGCAGTATTTT CASTTDPGRTDTQYF
TRBJ1-2 TRBV6-1 - once TGTGCCAGCAGTGAACTGATTACGGCAGGGCGTAACTATGGCTACACCTTC CASSELITAGRNYGYTF
TRBJ1-4 TRBV24-1 TRBD1 - TGTGCCACCAGTGATTTAGCGGGACAGGGGTTGCAAAATGAAAAACTGTTTTTT CATSDLAGQGLQNEKLFF
TRBJ1-5 TRBV28 TRBD1 - TGTGCCAGCAGCCCGGGACAGGGATATCAGCCCCAGCATTTT CASSPGQGYQPQHF
TRBJ1-2 TRBV28 - - TGTGCCAGCACAACCCCGACAGATTATGGCTACACCTTC CASTTPTDYGYTF
TRBJ1-5 TRBV7-2 TRBD1 - TGTGCCAGCAGCACCCGGACAGGGGGCGGGGTTCAGCCCCAGCATTTT CASSTRTGGGVQPQHF
TRBJ2-2 TRBV7-2 - once TGTGCCAGCAGCTTAGCCGGCGGGGCCTCGAACACCGGGGAGCTGTTTTTT CASSLAGGASNTGELFF
TRBJ2-7 TRBV30 - once TGTGCCTGGAGTGCTATTCACTACGAGCAGTACTTC CAWSAIHYEQYF
TRBJ1-2 TRBV18 TRBD1 - TGTGCCAGCTCCCTGGGACAGGGGGCTGGCTACACCTTC CASSLGQGAGYTF
TRBJ2-3 TRBV2 TRBD1 - TGTGCCAGTAGCCGGGACAGGTCCACAGATACGCAGTATTTT CASSRDRSTDTQYF
TRBJ1-5 TRBV4-3 TRBD1 once TGCGCCAGCAGCCAAGAGAACAGGGGGGTATCCCCCCAGCATTTT CASSQENRGVSPQHF
TRBJ2-7 TRBV4-3 TRBD2 - TGCGCCAGCAGCCAAGACTCACTAGCGGGAGGCGAGCAGTACTTC CASSQDSLAGGEQYF
TRBJ1-2 TRBV29-1 - - TGCAGCGTTGAAAAGGACACTTATGGCTACACCTTC CSVEKDTYGYTF
TRBJ2-2 TRBV9 - - TGTGCCAGCAGCGGAGACATCAGGGGATACACCGGGGAGCTGTTTTTT CASSGDIRGYTGELFF
TRBJ1-2 TRBV6-2/TRBV6-3 - few TGTGCCAGCAGTATCCACAGGGACGGCGGCTACACCTTC CASSIHRDGGYTF
TRBJ2-7 TRBV7-2 TRBD2 - TGTGCCAGCAGCTTAGCGTCAGCGGGACCCTATTCCTACGAGCAGTACTTC CASSLASAGPYSYEQYF
TRBJ2-2 TRBV28 TRBD2 - TGTGCCAGCAGGCAGACTAGCGGGGGTCGAGGGGAGCTGTTTTTT CASRQTSGGRGELFF
TRBJ1-2 TRBV4-1 - - TGCGCCAGCAGCCAAGCGACTGAGCGCTATGGCTACACCTTC CASSQATERYGYTF
TRBJ2-7 TRBV3-1/TRBV3-2 TRBD1 - TGTGCCAGCAGCCGCCCGGGACAGTCGGGCGAGCAGTACTTC CASSRPGQSGEQYF
TRBJ2-1 TRBV30 - - TGTGCCTCGGGCAGCTCCTACAATGAGCAGTTCTTC CASGSSYNEQFF
TRBJ1-5 TRBV5-1 - - TGCGCCAGCAGCTTGGCGGGGGGGCCGGAGCCCCAGCATTTT CASSLAGGPEPQHF
TRBJ1-2 TRBV6-5 - - TGTGCCAGCAGTTACAGACAGGACAGTTCCTATGGCTACACCTTC CASSYRQDSSYGYTF
TRBJ2-6 TRBV6-5 - - TGTGCCAGCAGCTATTCCTCTGGGGCCAACGTCCTGACTTTC CASSYSSGANVLTF
TRBJ2-3 TRBV7-2 - - TGTGCCAGCAGCTTTCGAGATACGCAGTATTTT CASSFRDTQYF
TRBJ1-4 TRBV5-1 - few TGCGCCAGCAGCCCAAGCCCGGGTAGCACTAATGAAAAACTGTTTTTT CASSPSPGSTNEKLFF
TRBJ2-3 TRBV11-3 TRBD2 once TGTGCCAGCAGCTTAGCAGCGGGAGGGCCCACAGATACGCAGTATTTT CASSLAAGGPTDTQYF
TRBJ1-6 TRBV27 TRBD1 - TGTGCCAGCAGTCGACAGGGTTCTTCACCCCTCCACTTT CASSRQGSSPLHF
TRBJ2-3 TRBV7-6 TRBD2 - TGTGCCAGCAGCCCACTAGCTAGCGGGTTTAACACAGATACGCAGTATTTT CASSPLASGFNTDTQYF
TRBJ2-5 TRBV30 - - TGTGCCTGGAGCCGAAACGGACTTATCCAAGAGACCCAGTACTTC CAWSRNGLIQETQYF
TRBJ2-7 TRBV12-1 - - TGTGCCAGCAGCCCCAACGTGGGAGGACACTCCTACGAGCAGTACTTC CASSPNVGGHSYEQYF
TRBJ2-7 TRBV3-1/TRBV3-2 TRBD2 - TGTGCCAGCAGCCAATTGAACCTAGCGGGAGTGAACGAGCAGTACTTC CASSQLNLAGVNEQYF
TRBJ2-7 TRBV5-1 - - TGCGCCAGCAGCAGAGGACAGTCCGCAGCTACCTACGAGCAGTACTTC CASSRGQSAATYEQYF
TRBJ2-2 TRBV9 TRBD2 once TGTGCCAGCAGCACCCCCAAAGCGGGGGGGAACACCGGGGAGCTGTTTTTT CASSTPKAGGNTGELFF
TRBJ2-5 TRBV11-2 - - TGTGCCAGCAGCTTAGATTGGAGAGGAGAGACCCAGTACTTC CASSLDWRGETQYF
TRBJ2-3 TRBV18 - - TGTGCCAGCTCACCAGGGCCCACAGATACGCAGTATTTT CASSPGPTDTQYF
TRBJ1-3 TRBV5-4 TRBD1 - TGTGCCAGCAGCTTTCAGGGGGCGGTTGGAAACACCATATATTTT CASSFQGAVGNTIYF
TRBJ2-7 TRBV6-1 TRBD1 - TGTGCCAGCAGTGGCCCGGGACAGGGGGTTCTCTACGAGCAGTACTTC CASSGPGQGVLYEQYF